The T cell receptor (beta chain) described here comes from a study of blood T cell repertoires in COVID-19. Study-level information: From the United States, Italy and Spain came samples of acute and convalescent COVID-19. PBMCs, B-cell-depleted T cells, or T cells were the source of the cDNA or gDNA that made up the material.

The protocol was immunoSEQ multiplex PCR, while the TCRdb copy is restricted to in-frame clones and leaves out a portion. Of about 59,000 clones listed, more than 60% are singletons. Source material: peripheral blood. The origin of this receptor is a woman aged 45-60 years with active or convalescent COVID-19.

The CDR3 reads CASSSRGFNEQFF. For the CDR3, the DNA is TGTGCCAGCAGCTCAAGGGGGTTCAATGAGCAGTTCTTC. The chain employs TRBV7-6 and TRBJ2-1; TRBD1 might be the D (6 bases). Germline CDR1 and CDR2: SGHVS and FNYEAQ. The CDR3 is made up of 13 amino acids. The V gene lost 4 bases and the J gene lost 6 bases, with 10 bases spanning the gap. Variable domain in full (rest from reference TRBV7-6 and TRBJ2-1): GAGVSQSPRYKVTKRGQDVALRCDPISGHVSLYWYRQALGQGPEFLTYFNYEAQQDKSGLPNDRFSAERPEGSISTLTIQRTEQRDSAMYRCASSSRGFNEQFFGPGTRLTVL.